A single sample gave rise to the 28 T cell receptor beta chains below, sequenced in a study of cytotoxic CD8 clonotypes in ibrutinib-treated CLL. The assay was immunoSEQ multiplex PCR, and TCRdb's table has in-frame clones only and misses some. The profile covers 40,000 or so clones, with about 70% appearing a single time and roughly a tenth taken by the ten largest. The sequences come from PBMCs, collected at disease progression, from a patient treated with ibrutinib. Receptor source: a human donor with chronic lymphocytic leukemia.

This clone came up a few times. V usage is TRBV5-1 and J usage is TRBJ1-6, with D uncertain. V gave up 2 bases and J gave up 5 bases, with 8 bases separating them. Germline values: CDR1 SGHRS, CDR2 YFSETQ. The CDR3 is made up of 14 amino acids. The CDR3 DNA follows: TGCGCCAGCAGCTTAAACGGCGATAATTCACCCCTCCACTTT. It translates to CASSLNGDNSPLHF.

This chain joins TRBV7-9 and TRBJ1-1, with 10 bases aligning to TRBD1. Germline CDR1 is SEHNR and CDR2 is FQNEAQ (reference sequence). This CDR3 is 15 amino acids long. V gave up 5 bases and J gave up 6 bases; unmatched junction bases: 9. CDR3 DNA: TGTGCCAGCAGCACACCGGGACAGGGGATCCCTGAAGCTTTCTTT. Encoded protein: CASSTPGQGIPEAFF.

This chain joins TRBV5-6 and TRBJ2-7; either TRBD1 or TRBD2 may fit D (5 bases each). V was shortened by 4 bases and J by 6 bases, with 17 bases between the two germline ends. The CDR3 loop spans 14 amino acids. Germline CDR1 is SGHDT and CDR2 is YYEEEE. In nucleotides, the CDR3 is TGTGCCAGCAGCAGGAACAGGAGACGGGGCGAGCAGTACTTC. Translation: CASSRNRRRGEQYF.

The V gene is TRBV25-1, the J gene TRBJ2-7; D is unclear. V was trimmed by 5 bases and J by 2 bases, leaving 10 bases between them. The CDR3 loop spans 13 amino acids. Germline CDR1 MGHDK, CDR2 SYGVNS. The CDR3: CASSPLSAYEQYF. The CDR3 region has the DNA TGTGCCAGCAGTCCTCTTTCCGCCTACGAGCAGTACTTC.

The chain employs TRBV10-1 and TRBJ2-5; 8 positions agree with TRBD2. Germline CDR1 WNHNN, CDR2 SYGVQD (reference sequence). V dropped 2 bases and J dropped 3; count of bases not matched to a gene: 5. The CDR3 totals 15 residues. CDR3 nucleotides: TGCGCCAGCAGTGAGGCCGTAGCGGGGAAAGAGACCCAGTACTTC. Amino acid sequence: CASSEAVAGKETQYF.

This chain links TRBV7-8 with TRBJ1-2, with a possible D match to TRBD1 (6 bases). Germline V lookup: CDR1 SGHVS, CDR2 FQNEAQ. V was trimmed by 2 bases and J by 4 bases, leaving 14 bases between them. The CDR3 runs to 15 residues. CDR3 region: CASSLRVPGAYGYTF. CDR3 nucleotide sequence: TGTGCCAGCAGCTTACGTGTCCCAGGGGCCTATGGCTACACCTTC. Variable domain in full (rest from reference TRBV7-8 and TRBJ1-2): GAGVSQSPRYKVAKRGQDVALRCDPISGHVSLFWYQQALGQGPEFLTYFQNEAQLDKSGLPSDRFFAERPEGSVSTLKIQRTQQEDSAVYLCASSLRVPGAYGYTFGSGTRLTVV.

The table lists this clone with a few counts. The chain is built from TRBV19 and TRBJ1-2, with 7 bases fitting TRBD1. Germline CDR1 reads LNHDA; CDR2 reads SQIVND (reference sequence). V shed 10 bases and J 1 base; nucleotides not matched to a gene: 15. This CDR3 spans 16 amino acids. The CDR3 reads CATTLRGTELNYGYTF. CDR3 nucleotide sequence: TGTGCCACCACCTTAAGGGGGACAGAACTTAACTATGGCTACACCTTC.

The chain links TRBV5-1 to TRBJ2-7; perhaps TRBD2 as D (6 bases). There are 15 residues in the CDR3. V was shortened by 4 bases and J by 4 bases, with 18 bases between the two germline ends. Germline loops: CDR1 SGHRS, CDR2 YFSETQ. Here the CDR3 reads CASSPSGVPGYEQYF. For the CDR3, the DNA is TGCGCCAGCAGCCCCTCGGGGGTCCCTGGGTACGAGCAGTACTTC. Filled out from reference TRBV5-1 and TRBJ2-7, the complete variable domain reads KAGVTQTPRYLIKTRGQQVTLSCSPISGHRSVSWYQQTPGQGLQFLFEYFSETQRNKGNFPGRFSGRQFSNSRSEMNVSTLELGDSALYLCASSPSGVPGYEQYFGPGTRLTVT.

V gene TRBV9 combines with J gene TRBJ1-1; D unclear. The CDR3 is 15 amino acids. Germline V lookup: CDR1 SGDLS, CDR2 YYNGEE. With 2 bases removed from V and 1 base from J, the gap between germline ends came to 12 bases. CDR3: CASSVGSPGNTEAFF. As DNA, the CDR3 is TGTGCCAGCAGCGTTGGGTCTCCCGGGAACACTGAAGCTTTCTTT. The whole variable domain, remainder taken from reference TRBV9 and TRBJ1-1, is DSGVTQTPKHLITATGQRVTLRCSPRSGDLSVYWYQQSLDQGLQFLIQYYNGEERAKGNILERFSAQQFPDLHSELNLSSLELGDSALYFCASSVGSPGNTEAFFGQGTRLTVV.

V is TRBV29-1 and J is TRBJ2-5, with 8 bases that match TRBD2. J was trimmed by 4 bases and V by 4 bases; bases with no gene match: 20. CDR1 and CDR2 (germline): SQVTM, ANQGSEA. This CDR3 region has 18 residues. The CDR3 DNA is TGCAGCGTTGTTGCGGGACTAGGAACCCCAAACACGAGAGAGACCCAGTACTTC. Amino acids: CSVVAGLGTPNTRETQYF. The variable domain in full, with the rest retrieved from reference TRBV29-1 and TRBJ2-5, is SAVISQKPSRDICQRGTSLTIQCQVDSQVTMMFWYRQQPGQSLTLIATANQGSEATYESGFVIDKFPISRPNLTFSTLTVSNMSPEDSSIYLCSVVAGLGTPNTRETQYFGPGTRLLVL.

This CDR3 reads CASSSTPTGDEQFF. Here the CDR3 DNA reads TGTGCCAGCAGCAGCACCCCGACAGGGGATGAGCAGTTCTTC. The chain couples TRBV28 to TRBJ2-1, with 8 nucleotides matching TRBD1. With 6 bases clipped from V and 8 bases from J, the junction kept 9 bases outside the gene matches. The germline gives CDR1 MDHEN, CDR2 SYDVKM. This CDR3 spans 14 amino acids.

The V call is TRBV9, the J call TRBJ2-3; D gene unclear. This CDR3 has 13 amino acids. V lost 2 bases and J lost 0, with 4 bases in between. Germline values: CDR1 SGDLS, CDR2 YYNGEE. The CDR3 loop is CASSVTSTDTQYF. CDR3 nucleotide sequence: TGTGCCAGCAGCGTTACTAGCACAGATACGCAGTATTTT. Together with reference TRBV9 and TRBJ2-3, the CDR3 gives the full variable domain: DSGVTQTPKHLITATGQRVTLRCSPRSGDLSVYWYQQSLDQGLQFLIQYYNGEERAKGNILERFSAQQFPDLHSELNLSSLELGDSALYFCASSVTSTDTQYFGPGTRLTVL.

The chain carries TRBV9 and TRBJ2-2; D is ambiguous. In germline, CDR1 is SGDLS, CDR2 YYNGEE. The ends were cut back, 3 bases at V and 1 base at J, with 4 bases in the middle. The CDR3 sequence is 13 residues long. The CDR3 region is CASSGLNTGELFF. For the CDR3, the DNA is TGTGCCAGCAGCGGGCTGAACACCGGGGAGCTGTTTTTT. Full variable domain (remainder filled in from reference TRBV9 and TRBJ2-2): DSGVTQTPKHLITATGQRVTLRCSPRSGDLSVYWYQQSLDQGLQFLIQYYNGEERAKGNILERFSAQQFPDLHSELNLSSLELGDSALYFCASSGLNTGELFFGEGSRLTVL.

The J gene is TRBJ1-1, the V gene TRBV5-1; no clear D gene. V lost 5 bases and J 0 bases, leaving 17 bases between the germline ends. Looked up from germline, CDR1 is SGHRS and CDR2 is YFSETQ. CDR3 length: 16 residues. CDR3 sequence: CASSQRVVRMNTEAFF. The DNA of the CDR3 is TGCGCCAGCAGTCAAAGGGTTGTGAGGATGAACACTGAAGCTTTCTTT. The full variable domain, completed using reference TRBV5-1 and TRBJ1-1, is KAGVTQTPRYLIKTRGQQVTLSCSPISGHRSVSWYQQTPGQGLQFLFEYFSETQRNKGNFPGRFSGRQFSNSRSEMNVSTLELGDSALYLCASSQRVVRMNTEAFFGQGTRLTVV.

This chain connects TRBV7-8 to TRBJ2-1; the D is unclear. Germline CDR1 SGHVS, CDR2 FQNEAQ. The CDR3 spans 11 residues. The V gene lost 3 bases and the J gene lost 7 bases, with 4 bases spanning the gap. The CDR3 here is CASSLQNEQFF. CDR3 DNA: TGTGCCAGCAGCTTGCAAAATGAGCAGTTCTTC.

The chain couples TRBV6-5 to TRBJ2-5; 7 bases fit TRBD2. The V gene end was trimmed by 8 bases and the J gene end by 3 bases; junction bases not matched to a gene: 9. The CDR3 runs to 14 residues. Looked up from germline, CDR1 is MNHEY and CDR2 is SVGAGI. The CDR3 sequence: CASVRGVGEETQYF. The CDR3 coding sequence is TGTGCCAGCGTTCGGGGGGTAGGGGAAGAGACCCAGTACTTC.

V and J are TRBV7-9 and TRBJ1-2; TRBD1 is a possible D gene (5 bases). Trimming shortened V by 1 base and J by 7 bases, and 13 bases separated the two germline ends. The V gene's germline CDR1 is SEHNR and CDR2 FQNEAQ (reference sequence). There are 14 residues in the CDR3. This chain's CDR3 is CASSLGQGLTGYTF. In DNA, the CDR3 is TGTGCCAGCAGCTTAGGCCAGGGATTAACTGGCTACACCTTC.

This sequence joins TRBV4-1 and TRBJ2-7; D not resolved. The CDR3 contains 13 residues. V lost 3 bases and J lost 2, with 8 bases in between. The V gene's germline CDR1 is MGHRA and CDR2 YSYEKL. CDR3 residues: CASSQDVTYEQYF. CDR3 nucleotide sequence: TGCGCCAGCAGCCAGGACGTAACCTACGAGCAGTACTTC.

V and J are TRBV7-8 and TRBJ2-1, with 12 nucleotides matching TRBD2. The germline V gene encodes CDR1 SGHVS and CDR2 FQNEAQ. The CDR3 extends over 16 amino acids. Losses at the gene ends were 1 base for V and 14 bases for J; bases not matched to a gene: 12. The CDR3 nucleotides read TGTGCCAGCAGCTTAGTATCGACTAGCGGGAGCCTCCATAAGTTCTTC. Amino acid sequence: CASSLVSTSGSLHKFF.

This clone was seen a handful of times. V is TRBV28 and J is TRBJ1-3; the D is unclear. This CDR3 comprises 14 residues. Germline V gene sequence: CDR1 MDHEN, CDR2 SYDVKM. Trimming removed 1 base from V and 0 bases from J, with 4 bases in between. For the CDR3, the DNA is TGTGCCAGCAGTTTATCAACCTCTGGAAACACCATATATTTT. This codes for CASSLSTSGNTIYF.

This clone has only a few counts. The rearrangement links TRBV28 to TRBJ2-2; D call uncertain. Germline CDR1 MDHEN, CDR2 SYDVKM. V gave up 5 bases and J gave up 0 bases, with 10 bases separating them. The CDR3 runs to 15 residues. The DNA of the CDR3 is TGTGCCAGCAGTACCGTTTCCGCGAACACCGGGGAGCTGTTTTTT. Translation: CASSTVSANTGELFF.

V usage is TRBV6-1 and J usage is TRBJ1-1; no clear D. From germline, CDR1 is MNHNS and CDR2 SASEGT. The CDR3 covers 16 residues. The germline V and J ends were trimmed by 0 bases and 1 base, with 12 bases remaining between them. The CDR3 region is CASSEALSAGNTEAFF. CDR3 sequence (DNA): TGTGCCAGCAGTGAAGCGCTTTCGGCAGGGAACACTGAAGCTTTCTTT.

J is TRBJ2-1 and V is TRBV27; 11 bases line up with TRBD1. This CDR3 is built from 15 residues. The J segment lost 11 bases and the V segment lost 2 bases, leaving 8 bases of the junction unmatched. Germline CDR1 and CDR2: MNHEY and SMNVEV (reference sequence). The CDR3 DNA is TGTGCCAGCAGTTTAATCCGGGACAGGGGGGCCCAGCAGTTCTTC. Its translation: CASSLIRDRGAQQFF.

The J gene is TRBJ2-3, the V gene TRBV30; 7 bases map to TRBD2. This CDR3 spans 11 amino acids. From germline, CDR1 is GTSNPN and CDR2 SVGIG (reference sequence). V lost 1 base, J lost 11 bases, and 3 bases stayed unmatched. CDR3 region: CAWSATGGQYF. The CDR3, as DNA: TGTGCCTGGAGTGCGACGGGGGGGCAGTATTTT.

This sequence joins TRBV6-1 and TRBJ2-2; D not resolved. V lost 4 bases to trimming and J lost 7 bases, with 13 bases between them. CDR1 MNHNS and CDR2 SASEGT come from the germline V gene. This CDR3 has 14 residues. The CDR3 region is CASSGTIMVGELFF. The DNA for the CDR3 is TGTGCCAGCAGTGGCACGATAATGGTCGGGGAGCTGTTTTTT.

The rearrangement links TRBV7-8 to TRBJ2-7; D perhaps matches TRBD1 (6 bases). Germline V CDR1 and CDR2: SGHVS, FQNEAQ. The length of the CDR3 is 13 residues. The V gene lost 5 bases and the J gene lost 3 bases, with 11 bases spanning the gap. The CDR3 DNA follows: TGTGCCAGCAGCACGAGGACAGACTACGAGCAGTACTTC. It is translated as CASSTRTDYEQYF.

CDR3 sequence (DNA): TGTGCCACCCAAGGGACAGCGGCGTCCTACGAGCAGTACTTC. This translates into CATQGTAASYEQYF. This chain uses TRBV10-3 with TRBJ2-7; 7 bases align to TRBD1. V dropped 10 bases and J dropped 1; count of bases not matched to a gene: 10. CDR1 ENHRY and CDR2 SYGVKD come from the germline V gene. This CDR3 spans 14 amino acids.

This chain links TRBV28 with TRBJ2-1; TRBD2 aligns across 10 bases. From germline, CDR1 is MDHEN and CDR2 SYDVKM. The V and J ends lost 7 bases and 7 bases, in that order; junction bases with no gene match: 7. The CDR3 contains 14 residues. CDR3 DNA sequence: TGTGCCAGCAATAAGCGGGAGGGCCATAATGAGCAGTTCTTC. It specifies CASNKREGHNEQFF.